The TCR beta chain described here comes from a study of blood T cell repertoires in COVID-19. Germline CDR1 is LNHDA and CDR2 is SQIVND (reference sequence). CDR3 length equals 15 residues. The V gene end was trimmed by 2 bases and the J gene end by 2 bases; junction bases not matched to a gene: 6. The assay was immunoSEQ multiplex PCR, and TCRdb's table has in-frame clones only and misses some. The sample has approximately 210,000 clones, approximately 90% seen once. Specimen: peripheral blood. This rearrangement joins TRBV19 to TRBJ2-7; 7 nucleotides match TRBD2. The receptor was derived from a middle-aged man with acute or convalescent COVID-19. The CDR3 protein is CASSILASGTYEQYF. CDR3 DNA: TGTGCCAGTAGTATACTGGCTAGCGGAACCTACGAGCAGTACTTC.